The 32 T cell receptor beta chains below come from one sample, sequenced in a study of blood T cell repertoires in COVID-19. Clones were sequenced by immunoSEQ multiplex PCR, and TCRdb holds only the in-frame ones, with some missing. This table has more than 100,000 clones, nearly 90% appearing once. Sequencing was carried out using peripheral blood. The receptors come from a woman aged 55-69 years with COVID-19, enrolled during active disease.

The J gene is TRBJ2-2, the V gene TRBV5-1; maybe TRBD1 (6 bases). V gave up 4 bases and J gave up 5 bases, with 18 bases separating them. The germline CDR1 and CDR2 sequences are SGHRS and YFSETQ. The CDR3 sequence is 16 residues long. CDR3 loop: CASSERRGPGTGELFF. DNA of the CDR3: TGCGCCAGCAGCGAACGCAGGGGTCCAGGTACCGGGGAGCTGTTTTTT.

The rearrangement links TRBV4-3 to TRBJ2-2; D may be TRBD1 (5 bases). Germline V gene data show CDR1 as LGHNA and CDR2 as YSLEER. This CDR3 is 16 amino acids long. With 1 base removed from V and 4 bases from J, the gap between germline ends came to 13 bases. In nucleotides, the CDR3 is TGCGCCAGCAGCCAAGGCAAGGGGCGTAGCACCGGGGAGCTGTTTTTT. Its translation: CASSQGKGRSTGELFF.

The chain carries TRBV14 and TRBJ1-3; 10 bases are shared with TRBD1. V shed 5 bases, J shed 8 bases, and the junction held 6 bases outside the gene matches. In germline, CDR1 is SGHDN, CDR2 FVKESK. CDR3 length: 14 amino acids. CDR3 loop: CASSLTGGADTIYF. CDR3 sequence (DNA): TGTGCCAGCAGCTTGACAGGGGGCGCGGACACCATATATTTT.

The rearrangement links TRBV5-8 to TRBJ2-3; D might be TRBD2 (7 bases). Looked up from germline, CDR1 is SGHTS and CDR2 is YDEGEE. The CDR3 has 20 residues. With 7 bases removed from V and 4 bases from J, the gap between germline ends came to 34 bases. This chain's CDR3 is CASRGGGGRRDQSPPDTQYF. DNA for the CDR3: TGTGCCAGCCGAGGGGGGGGCGGAAGACGTGACCAATCTCCCCCAGATACGCAGTATTTT.

The V and J genes are TRBV6-5 and TRBJ1-1; D may be TRBD1 (6 bases). Germline lookup yields CDR1 MNHEY and CDR2 SVGAGI. CDR3 length: 14 residues. Between the trimmed V and J ends, which lost 6 bases and 5 bases, there was a span of 16 bases. CDR3 in amino acids: CASRDTGRSTEAFF. CDR3 coding DNA: TGTGCCAGCAGGGACACAGGGCGGTCTACTGAAGCTTTCTTT.

This clone turned up a few times. This chain connects TRBV15 to TRBJ2-7; tentatively, D is TRBD1 (6 bases). V dropped 1 base and J dropped 4 bases, with 8 bases sitting between them. Germline V lookup: CDR1 LNHNV, CDR2 YYDKDF (reference sequence). The CDR3 runs to 13 residues. CDR3 in amino acids: CATSRGTEYEQYF. The DNA of the CDR3 is TGTGCCACCAGCAGAGGGACAGAATACGAGCAGTACTTC.

About this clone itself: The same CDR3 can be traced to other DNA sequences in this sample. The rearrangement links TRBV9 to TRBJ1-1, with a tentative D call TRBD1 (5 bases). V lost 4 bases and J 1 base, leaving 8 bases between the germline ends. The CDR3 contains 13 residues. Germline V gives CDR1 SGDLS, CDR2 YYNGEE. The CDR3 DNA reads TGTGCCAGCAGCACGACAGCGAACACTGAAGCTTTCTTT. It yields the protein CASSTTANTEAFF.

V and J are TRBV6-5 and TRBJ2-3; D not resolved. Trimming pared 0 bases from V and 2 bases from J, leaving 9 bases between. The CDR3 loop spans 15 amino acids. CDR1 MNHEY and CDR2 SVGAGI come from the germline V gene. The CDR3 DNA reads TGTGCCAGCAGTTACTCCCCGTCGGTCACAGATACGCAGTATTTT. It encodes CASSYSPSVTDTQYF.

The V gene is TRBV5-1, the J gene TRBJ1-3, with 7 bases matching TRBD1. V gave up 4 bases and J gave up 4 bases; unmatched junction bases: 11. Germline V gives CDR1 SGHRS, CDR2 YFSETQ. CDR3 length: 16 residues. The CDR3 DNA sequence: TGCGCCAGCAGCGTACAACAGGGGCTCAGGGGAAACACCATATATTTT. Translation: CASSVQQGLRGNTIYF.

The chain combines TRBV29-1 with TRBJ2-3, with TRBD2 matching 7 bases. With V trimmed by 4 bases and J by 1 base, 8 bases remained unmatched. The germline V gene has CDR1 SQVTM and CDR2 ANQGSEA. The CDR3 sequence is 15 residues long. The CDR3 region has the DNA TGCAGCGTTGGTCTCGGACTAGTTGGCACAGATACGCAGTATTTT. Translation: CSVGLGLVGTDTQYF.

This chain links TRBV18 with TRBJ2-1; possibly TRBD2 for D (6 bases). This CDR3 is built from 15 residues. With 6 bases removed from V and 3 bases from J, the gap between germline ends came to 15 bases. Per the germline V gene, CDR1 is KGHSH and CDR2 is LQKENI. The CDR3 reads CASSPGGVRYNEQFF. The CDR3 DNA is TGTGCCAGCTCCCCCGGAGGGGTCCGCTACAATGAGCAGTTCTTC.

The chain has TRBV7-3 and TRBJ2-5, with 8 bases aligning to TRBD2. CDR1 is SGHTA, CDR2 FQGTGA, per germline. V was pared by 2 bases and J by 5 bases, with 4 bases of the junction left unmatched. The CDR3 extends over 14 amino acids. The CDR3 sequence: CASSLRAGEETQYF. CDR3 nucleotides: TGTGCCAGCAGCTTACGAGCGGGGGAGGAGACCCAGTACTTC.

The rearrangement joins TRBV5-1 to TRBJ1-6; 8 nucleotides line up with TRBD1. The J segment lost 7 bases and the V segment lost 0 bases, leaving 0 bases of the junction unmatched. CDR3 size: 14 residues. Germline V gene data show CDR1 as SGHRS and CDR2 as YFSETQ. CDR3 bases: TGCGCCAGCAGCTTGGGGACAGGGAATTCACCCCTCCACTTT. Protein: CASSLGTGNSPLHF.

This clone was seen a single time. The J gene is TRBJ1-2, the V gene TRBV9; 8 nucleotides line up with TRBD1. There are 17 residues in the CDR3. Trimming at V came to 1 base and at J to 0 bases, leaving 8 bases not matched to a gene. Germline CDR1 reads SGDLS; CDR2 reads YYNGEE. The CDR3 region is CASSVNSDRGANYGYTF. In DNA form, the CDR3 reads TGTGCCAGCAGCGTAAATTCCGACAGGGGAGCTAACTATGGCTACACCTTC.

This chain uses TRBV27 with TRBJ1-5, with 7 nucleotides matching TRBD1. Germline values: CDR1 MNHEY, CDR2 SMNVEV (reference sequence). With 5 bases clipped from V and 0 bases from J, the junction kept 16 bases outside the gene matches. The CDR3 consists of 19 residues. DNA for the CDR3: TGTGCCAGCAGTCGGACCTTTGGCAGGGGGTGGGATAGCAATCAGCCCCAGCATTTT. It codes for CASSRTFGRGWDSNQPQHF.

The gene calls are TRBV5-6 and TRBJ1-6, with TRBD1 identical over 9 bases. V lost 4 bases, J lost 7 bases, and 3 bases stayed unmatched. The germline CDR1 and CDR2 sequences are SGHDT and YYEEEE. This CDR3 contains 14 residues. The CDR3 is CASSLGQGNSPLHF. The CDR3 region has the DNA TGTGCCAGCAGCCTTGGACAGGGGAATTCACCCCTCCACTTT.

The CDR3: CASSLGAGKTQYF. The DNA for the CDR3 is TGTGCCAGCAGCTTAGGGGCCGGGAAGACCCAGTACTTC. V and J are TRBV11-3 and TRBJ2-5; weak D call: TRBD2 (5 bases). V lost 1 base to trimming and J lost 6 bases, with 9 bases between them. This CDR3 region has 13 residues. Germline values: CDR1 SGHNT, CDR2 YENEEA.

This clone was counted once. This rearrangement joins TRBV11-3 to TRBJ2-3; 8 bases fit TRBD2. Germline trimming cut 5 bases from V and 5 bases from J; bases unmatched to any gene: 3. The germline gives CDR1 SGHNT, CDR2 YENEEA. There are 13 residues in the CDR3. The CDR3 DNA follows: TGTGCCAGCAGCCCGGGGGGGCTAGATACGCAGTATTTT. As protein: CASSPGGLDTQYF.

The chain combines TRBV7-8 with TRBJ1-2; 7 nucleotides align to TRBD1. Germline V gene data show CDR1 as SGHVS and CDR2 as FQNEAQ. CDR3 size: 12 residues. V shed 5 bases, J shed 5 bases, and the junction held 2 bases outside the gene matches. CDR3 nucleotides: TGTGCCAGCAGCCGGACAGGTTATGGCTACACCTTC. It codes for CASSRTGYGYTF.

The J gene is TRBJ1-1, the V gene TRBV18, with TRBD1 as a possible D gene (5 bases). Between the trimmed V and J ends, which lost 2 bases and 0 bases, there was a span of 10 bases. Looked up from germline, CDR1 is KGHSH and CDR2 is LQKENI. The CDR3 has 15 amino acids. The CDR3 DNA reads TGTGCCAGCTCACCAGTTGGACAAATGAACACTGAAGCTTTCTTT. It translates to CASSPVGQMNTEAFF.

This chain uses TRBV6-2 or TRBV6-3 with TRBJ1-2; D perhaps matches TRBD1 (5 bases). Trimming removed 1 base from V and 8 bases from J, with 17 bases in between. The CDR3 is 15 amino acids. Per germline, CDR1 MNHEY and CDR2 SVGEGT. CDR3 in DNA: TGTGCCAGCAGTTACTTCCAAGACAGTCTGAAGGGCTACACCTTC. Translation: CASSYFQDSLKGYTF.

The V and J genes are TRBV14 and TRBJ1-4; no clear D gene. Trimming removed 4 bases at V and 8 bases at J, with 17 bases between. Germline V lookup: CDR1 SGHDN, CDR2 FVKESK. The CDR3 consists of 15 residues. CDR3 bases: TGTGCCAGCAGCCCTGGCGAGGGCGCACAAGAAAAACTGTTTTTT. It codes for CASSPGEGAQEKLFF.

The chain is built from TRBV5-5 and TRBJ1-6; D might be TRBD1 (6 bases). Germline CDR1 SGHKS, CDR2 YYEKEE (reference sequence). This CDR3 contains 14 residues. With 4 bases removed from V and 8 bases from J, the gap between germline ends came to 13 bases. The CDR3 is CASSRNTGYSPLHF. Here the CDR3 DNA reads TGTGCCAGCAGCCGAAATACAGGGTATTCACCCCTCCACTTT.

The chain couples TRBV5-1 to TRBJ2-7, with 7 bases matching TRBD2. V dropped 2 bases and J dropped 2; count of bases not matched to a gene: 4. Germline CDR1 and CDR2: SGHRS and YFSETQ. The CDR3 extends over 14 amino acids. This CDR3 is CASSFAGETYEQYF. The CDR3 nucleotides read TGCGCCAGCAGCTTCGCGGGGGAGACCTACGAGCAGTACTTC.

The chain combines TRBV6-4 with TRBJ1-6; TRBD1 might be the D (5 bases). The ends were cut back, 3 bases at V and 7 bases at J, with 13 bases in the middle. Germline lookup yields CDR1 MRHNA and CDR2 SNTAGT. The CDR3 covers 15 residues. The CDR3 loop reads CASSEFRVGNSPLHF. CDR3 bases: TGTGCCAGCAGTGAATTCAGGGTTGGGAATTCACCCCTCCACTTT.

This chain links TRBV19 with TRBJ1-5, with 8 bases matching TRBD1. Trimming at V came to 4 bases and at J to 7 bases, leaving 9 bases not matched to a gene. The CDR3 covers 15 residues. CDR1 and CDR2 from the germline V gene are LNHDA and SQIVND (reference sequence). CDR3 DNA: TGTGCCAGTAGTACGGACAGGGTGGGGAGGCAGCCCCAGCATTTT. Translation gives CASSTDRVGRQPQHF.

The chain joins TRBV3-1 (or the pseudogene TRBV3-2) to TRBJ2-7; 7 bases are a match to TRBD2. In germline, CDR1 is LGHDT, CDR2 YNNKEL (reference sequence). With 4 bases clipped from V and 2 bases from J, the junction kept 5 bases outside the gene matches. The CDR3 spans 14 residues. This CDR3 is CASSLGLETYEQYF. The CDR3 bases are TGTGCCAGCAGCCTTGGACTAGAAACCTACGAGCAGTACTTC.

Points on this clone: It may be a read error: a sequence one base away is much more abundant. The chain combines TRBV3-1 (or the pseudogene TRBV3-2) with TRBJ1-1; 9 positions match TRBD1. The CDR3 contains 14 residues. V shed 4 bases and J 5 bases; nucleotides not matched to a gene: 5. The germline V gene has CDR1 LGHDT and CDR2 YNNKEL (reference sequence). The CDR3 loop reads CASSPGQGRTEAFF. The CDR3 DNA follows: TGTGCCAGCAGCCCAGGACAGGGGAGGACTGAAGCTTTCTTT.

The rearrangement joins TRBV7-9 to TRBJ1-4, with D possibly matching TRBD1 (6 bases). The CDR3 runs 15 residues. Trimming pared 4 bases from V and 2 bases from J, leaving 11 bases between. CDR1 is SEHNR, CDR2 FQNEAQ, per germline (reference sequence). DNA for the CDR3: TGTGCCAGCAGCTATACAGGGTTCACTAATGAAAAACTGTTTTTT. This encodes CASSYTGFTNEKLFF.

This chain joins TRBV7-8 and TRBJ1-4; D may be TRBD1 (6 bases). Per germline, CDR1 SGHVS and CDR2 FQNEAQ. The CDR3 sequence is 16 residues long. Trimming took off 1 base at V and 7 bases at J, with 16 bases between the two ends. CDR3 DNA sequence: TGTGCCAGCAGCTTAGGCGATGGACAGTGGGGTGAAAAACTGTTTTTT. It translates to CASSLGDGQWGEKLFF. Variable domain in full (rest from reference TRBV7-8 and TRBJ1-4): GAGVSQSPRYKVAKRGQDVALRCDPISGHVSLFWYQQALGQGPEFLTYFQNEAQLDKSGLPSDRFFAERPEGSVSTLKIQRTQQEDSAVYLCASSLGDGQWGEKLFFGSGTQLSVL.

The chain links TRBV4-1 to TRBJ1-5; TRBD1 might be the D (6 bases). Deletions cut 6 bases from V and 3 bases from J, with 12 bases between. Per germline, CDR1 MGHRA and CDR2 YSYEKL. This CDR3 region has 14 residues. The CDR3 protein is CASRPTGFNQPQHF. The CDR3 DNA sequence: TGCGCCAGCAGACCTACAGGGTTCAATCAGCCCCAGCATTTT.

The V gene is TRBV12-3 or TRBV12-4, the J gene TRBJ2-3, with D possibly matching TRBD2 (5 bases). The CDR3 sequence is 13 residues long. V was trimmed by 5 bases and J by 1 base, leaving 7 bases between them. CDR3 DNA: TGTGCCAGCAGTCGTAGCGGCACAGATACGCAGTATTTT. Protein sequence: CASSRSGTDTQYF.